The present T cell receptor beta chain was sequenced within a study of CD8+ T cells in alopecia areata. Sequencing templates came from extracted RNA that was reverse transcribed into cDNA. Only in-frame clones appear in the TCRdb table, and some are missing; sequencing was by immunoSEQ multiplex PCR. This table has 150,000 to 200,000 clones, 55% to 75% appearing once. The treatment is: oral pan-JAK inhibitor, 5-10 mg twice daily. This receptor was obtained from a human donor with alopecia areata. Sequences were derived from CD4+ T cells sorted from blood, sampled at week 24, from a patient treated with tofacitinib.

The CDR3 sequence: CASSQGTSGGAVDTQYF. CDR3 DNA sequence: TGTGCCAGCAGCCAAGGGACTAGCGGGGGGGCCGTAGATACGCAGTATTTT. This chain joins TRBV7-2 and TRBJ2-3, with 16 bases that match TRBD2. Germline V gene lookup returns CDR1 SGHTA and CDR2 FQGNSA. The CDR3 covers 17 residues. The ends lost 5 bases at V and 5 bases at J; junction bases unmatched: 7.